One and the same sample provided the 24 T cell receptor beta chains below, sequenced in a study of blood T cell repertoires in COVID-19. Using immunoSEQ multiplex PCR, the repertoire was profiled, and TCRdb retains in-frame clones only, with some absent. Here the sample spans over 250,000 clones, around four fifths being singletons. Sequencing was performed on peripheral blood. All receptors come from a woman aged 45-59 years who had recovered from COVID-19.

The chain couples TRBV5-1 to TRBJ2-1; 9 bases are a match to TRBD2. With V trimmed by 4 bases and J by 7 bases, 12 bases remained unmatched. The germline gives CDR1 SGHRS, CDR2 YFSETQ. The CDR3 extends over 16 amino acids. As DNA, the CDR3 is TGCGCCAGCAGCGTGGGCGGGGGGGCCGTGTTTAATGAGCAGTTCTTC. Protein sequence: CASSVGGGAVFNEQFF.

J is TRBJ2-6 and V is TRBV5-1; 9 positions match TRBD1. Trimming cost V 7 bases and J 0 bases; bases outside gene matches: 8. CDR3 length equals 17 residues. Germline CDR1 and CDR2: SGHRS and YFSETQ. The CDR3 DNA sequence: TGCGCCAGCGGAGGGACAGGGTTAAGCTCTGGGGCCAACGTCCTGACTTTC. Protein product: CASGGTGLSSGANVLTF. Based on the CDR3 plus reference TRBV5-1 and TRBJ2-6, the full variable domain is KAGVTQTPRYLIKTRGQQVTLSCSPISGHRSVSWYQQTPGQGLQFLFEYFSETQRNKGNFPGRFSGRQFSNSRSEMNVSTLELGDSALYLCASGGTGLSSGANVLTFGAGSRLTVL.

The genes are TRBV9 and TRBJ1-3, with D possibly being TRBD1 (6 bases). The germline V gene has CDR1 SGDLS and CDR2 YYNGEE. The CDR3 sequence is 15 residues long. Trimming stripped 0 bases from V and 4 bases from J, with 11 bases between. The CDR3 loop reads CASSVANQGGNTIYF. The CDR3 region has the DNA TGTGCCAGCAGCGTAGCCAATCAGGGGGGAAACACCATATATTTT. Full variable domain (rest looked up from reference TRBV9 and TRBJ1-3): DSGVTQTPKHLITATGQRVTLRCSPRSGDLSVYWYQQSLDQGLQFLIQYYNGEERAKGNILERFSAQQFPDLHSELNLSSLELGDSALYFCASSVANQGGNTIYFGEGSWLTVV.

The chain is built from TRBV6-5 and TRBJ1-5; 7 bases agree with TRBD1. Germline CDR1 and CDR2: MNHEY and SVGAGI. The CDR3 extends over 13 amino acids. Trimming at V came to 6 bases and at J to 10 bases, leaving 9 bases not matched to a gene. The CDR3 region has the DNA TGTGCCAGCAGAGGACAGGTCCATGAACCCCAGCATTTT. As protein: CASRGQVHEPQHF.

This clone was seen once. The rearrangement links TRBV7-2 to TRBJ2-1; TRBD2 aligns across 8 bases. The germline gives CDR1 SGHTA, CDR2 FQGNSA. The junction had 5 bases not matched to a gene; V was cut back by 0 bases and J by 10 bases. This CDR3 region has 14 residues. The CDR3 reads CASSLANSGDEQFF. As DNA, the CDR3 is TGTGCCAGCAGCTTAGCGAATAGCGGGGACGAGCAGTTCTTC.

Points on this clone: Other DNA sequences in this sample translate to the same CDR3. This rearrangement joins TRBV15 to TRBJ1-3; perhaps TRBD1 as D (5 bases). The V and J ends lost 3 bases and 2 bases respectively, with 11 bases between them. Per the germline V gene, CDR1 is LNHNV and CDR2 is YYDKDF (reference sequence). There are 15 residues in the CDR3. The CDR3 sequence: CATSRVGGAGNTIYF. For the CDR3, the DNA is TGTGCCACCAGCAGGGTGGGGGGGGCTGGAAACACCATATATTTT.

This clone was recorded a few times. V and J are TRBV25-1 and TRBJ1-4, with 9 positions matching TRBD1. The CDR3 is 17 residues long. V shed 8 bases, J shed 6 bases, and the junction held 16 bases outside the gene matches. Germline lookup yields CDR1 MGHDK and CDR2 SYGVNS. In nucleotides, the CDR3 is TGTGCCAGCGGGGTCCCCGGGACAGGGAAAAAAGATGAAAAACTGTTTTTT. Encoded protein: CASGVPGTGKKDEKLFF.

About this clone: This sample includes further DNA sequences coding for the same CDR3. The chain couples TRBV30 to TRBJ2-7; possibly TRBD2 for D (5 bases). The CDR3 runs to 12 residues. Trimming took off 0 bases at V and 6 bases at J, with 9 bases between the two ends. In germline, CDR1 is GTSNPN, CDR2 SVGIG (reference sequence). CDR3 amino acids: CAWSVGVPEQYF. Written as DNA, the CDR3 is TGTGCCTGGAGTGTCGGGGTGCCCGAGCAGTACTTC.

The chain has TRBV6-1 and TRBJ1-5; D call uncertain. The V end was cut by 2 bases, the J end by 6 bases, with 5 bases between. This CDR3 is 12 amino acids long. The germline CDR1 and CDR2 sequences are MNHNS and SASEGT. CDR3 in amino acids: CASSERAQPQHF. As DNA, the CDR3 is TGTGCCAGCAGTGAAAGAGCTCAGCCCCAGCATTTT.

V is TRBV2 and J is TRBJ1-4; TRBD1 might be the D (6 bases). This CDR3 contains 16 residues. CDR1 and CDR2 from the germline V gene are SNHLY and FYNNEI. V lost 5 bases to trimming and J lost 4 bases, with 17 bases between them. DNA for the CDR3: TGTGCCAGCAGTTTCAGGGGAGGGGCTTATAATGAAAAACTGTTTTTT. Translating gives CASSFRGGAYNEKLFF.

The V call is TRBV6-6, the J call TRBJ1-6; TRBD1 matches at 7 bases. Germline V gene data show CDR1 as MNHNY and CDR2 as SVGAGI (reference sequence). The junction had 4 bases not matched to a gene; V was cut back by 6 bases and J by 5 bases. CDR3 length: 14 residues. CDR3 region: CASSPRGDNSPLHF. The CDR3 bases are TGTGCCAGCAGCCCCAGGGGGGATAATTCACCCCTCCACTTT.

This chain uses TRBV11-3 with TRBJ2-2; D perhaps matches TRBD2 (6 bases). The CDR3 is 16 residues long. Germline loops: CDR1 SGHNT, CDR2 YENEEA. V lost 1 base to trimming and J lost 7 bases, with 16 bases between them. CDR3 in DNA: TGTGCCAGCAGCTTAGGCGGGACCCGAGGCAGCGGGGAGCTGTTTTTT. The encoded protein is CASSLGGTRGSGELFF.

CDR3 in amino acids: CASSQEEMTGYTDTQYF. The CDR3 nucleotides are TGCGCCAGCAGCCAAGAGGAGATGACGGGGTACACAGATACGCAGTATTTT. This sequence joins TRBV4-1 and TRBJ2-3, with D perhaps TRBD2 (5 bases). Germline V gives CDR1 MGHRA, CDR2 YSYEKL. The CDR3 contains 17 residues. V was shortened by 0 bases and J by 2 bases, with 15 bases between the two germline ends.

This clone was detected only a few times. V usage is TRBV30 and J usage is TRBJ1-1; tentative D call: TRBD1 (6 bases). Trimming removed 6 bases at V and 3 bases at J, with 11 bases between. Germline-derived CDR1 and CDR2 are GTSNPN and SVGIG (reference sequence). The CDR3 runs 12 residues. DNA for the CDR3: TGTGCCTGCTTAACAGGGCACACTGAAGCTTTCTTT. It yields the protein CACLTGHTEAFF.

The CDR3 DNA sequence: TGTGCCAGCAGCTTAGGTACGTTTCGGGACACTGAAGCTTTCTTT. Translating gives CASSLGTFRDTEAFF. The genes are TRBV7-8 and TRBJ1-1, with D unclear. The germline gives CDR1 SGHVS, CDR2 FQNEAQ. The CDR3 loop spans 15 amino acids. The V gene lost 1 base and the J gene lost 3 bases, with 12 bases spanning the gap. Full variable domain (remainder filled in from reference TRBV7-8 and TRBJ1-1): GAGVSQSPRYKVAKRGQDVALRCDPISGHVSLFWYQQALGQGPEFLTYFQNEAQLDKSGLPSDRFFAERPEGSVSTLKIQRTQQEDSAVYLCASSLGTFRDTEAFFGQGTRLTVV.

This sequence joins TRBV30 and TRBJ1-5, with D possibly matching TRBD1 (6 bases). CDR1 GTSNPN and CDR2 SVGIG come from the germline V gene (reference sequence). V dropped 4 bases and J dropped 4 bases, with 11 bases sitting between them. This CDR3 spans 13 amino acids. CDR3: CAWTGQSNQPQHF. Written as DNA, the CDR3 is TGTGCCTGGACAGGACAGTCTAATCAGCCCCAGCATTTT. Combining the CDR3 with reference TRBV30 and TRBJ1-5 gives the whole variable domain SQTIHQWPATLVQPVGSPLSLECTVEGTSNPNLYWYRQAAGRGLQLLFYSVGIGQISSEVPQNLSASRPQDRQFILSSKKLLLSDSGFYLCAWTGQSNQPQHFGDGTRLSIL.

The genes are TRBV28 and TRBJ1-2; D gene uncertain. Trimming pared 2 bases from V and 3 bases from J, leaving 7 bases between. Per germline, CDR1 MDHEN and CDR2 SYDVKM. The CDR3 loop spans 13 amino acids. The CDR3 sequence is CASSLTAYYGYTF. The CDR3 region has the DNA TGTGCCAGCAGTTTAACAGCTTACTATGGCTACACCTTC.

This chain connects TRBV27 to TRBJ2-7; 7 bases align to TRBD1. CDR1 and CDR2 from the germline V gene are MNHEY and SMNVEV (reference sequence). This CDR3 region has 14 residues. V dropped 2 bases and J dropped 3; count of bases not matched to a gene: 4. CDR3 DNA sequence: TGTGCCAGCAGTTTAACCCCAGGGGGCTACGAGCAGTACTTC. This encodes CASSLTPGGYEQYF.

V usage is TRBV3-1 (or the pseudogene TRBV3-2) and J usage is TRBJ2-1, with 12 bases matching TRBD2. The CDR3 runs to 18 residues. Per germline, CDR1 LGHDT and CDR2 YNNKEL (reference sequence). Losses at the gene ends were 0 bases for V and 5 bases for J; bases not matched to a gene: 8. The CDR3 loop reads CASSQDLRLAGVNNEQFF. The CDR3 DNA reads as TGTGCCAGCAGCCAAGATCTTCGACTAGCGGGAGTTAACAATGAGCAGTTCTTC.

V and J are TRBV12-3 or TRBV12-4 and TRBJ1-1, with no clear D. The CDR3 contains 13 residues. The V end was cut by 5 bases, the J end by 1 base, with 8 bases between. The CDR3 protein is CASSVYRNTEAFF. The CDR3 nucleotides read TGTGCCAGCAGTGTTTATAGGAACACTGAAGCTTTCTTT.

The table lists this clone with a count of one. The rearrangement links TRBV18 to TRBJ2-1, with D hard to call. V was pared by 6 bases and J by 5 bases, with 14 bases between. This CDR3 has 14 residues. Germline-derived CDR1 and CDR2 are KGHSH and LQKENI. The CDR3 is CASSPTPSDNEQFF. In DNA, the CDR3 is TGTGCCAGCTCCCCTACGCCTTCTGACAATGAGCAGTTCTTC.

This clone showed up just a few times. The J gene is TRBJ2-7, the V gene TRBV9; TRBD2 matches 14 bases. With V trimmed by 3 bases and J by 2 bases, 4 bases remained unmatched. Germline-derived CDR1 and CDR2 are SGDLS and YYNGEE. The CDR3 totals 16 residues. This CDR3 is CASSAGLAGVPYEQYF. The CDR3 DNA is TGTGCCAGCAGCGCGGGACTAGCGGGGGTCCCCTACGAGCAGTACTTC.

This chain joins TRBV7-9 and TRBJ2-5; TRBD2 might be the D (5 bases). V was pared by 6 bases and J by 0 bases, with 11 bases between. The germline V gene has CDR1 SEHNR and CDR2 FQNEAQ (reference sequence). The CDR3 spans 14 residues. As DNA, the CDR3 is TGTGCCAGCAGTTGGACTGAATACCAAGAGACCCAGTACTTC. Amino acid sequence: CASSWTEYQETQYF.

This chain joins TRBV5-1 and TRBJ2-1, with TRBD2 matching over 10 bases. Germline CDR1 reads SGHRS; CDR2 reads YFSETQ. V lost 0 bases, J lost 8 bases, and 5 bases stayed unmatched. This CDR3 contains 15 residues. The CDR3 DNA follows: TGCGCCAGCAGCTTGGGAGCGGGGGGGCAGGATGAGCAGTTCTTC. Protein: CASSLGAGGQDEQFF.